The next 20 T cell receptor beta chains were all read from a single sample in a study of T cells in Graves' hyperthyroidism and ophthalmopathy (dated by TCRdb to 2018 to 2020). The library relied on multiplex PCR. Sequencing was performed on an Illumina HiSeq 2000. The TCR beta CDR3 regions were amplified from RNA transcripts. A first-round RT-PCR of the TCR CDR3 used the HTBI primer set with the Qiagen OneStep RT-PCR kit. In TCRdb, the public reads were trimmed at Q25 with fastp and aligned with MiXCR, with productive beta chains retained. Identical CDR3 protein sequences are pooled into one entry, listed with their most common genes and DNA. The sample yields 660,000 or so distinct CDR3 sequences; more than 20% were counted once. The top ten hold about 34% of the sample. What was sequenced was blood. These receptors all come from a man aged 30 to 39 with Graves' ophthalmopathy.

This chain links TRBV7-9 with TRBJ2-7; D not certain. The length of the CDR3 is 13 residues. V was trimmed by 4 bases and J by 7 bases, leaving 14 bases between them. CDR1 SEHNR and CDR2 FQNEAQ come from the germline V gene (reference sequence). The DNA for the CDR3 is TGTGCCAGCAGCTCCCTGACGACGGAAGAGCAGTACTTC. Its translation is CASSSLTTEEQYF.

The sample holds a few counts of this clonotype. The chain recombines TRBV5-1 with TRBJ2-7; D remains ambiguous. Germline V gene data show CDR1 as SGHRS and CDR2 as YFSETQ. V dropped 4 bases and J dropped 4 bases, with 12 bases sitting between them. The CDR3 loop spans 13 amino acids. The CDR3 bases are TGCGCCAGCAGCCACACAGCGACGTACGAGCAGTACTTC. As protein: CASSHTATYEQYF.

This clonotype came up many times. The chain's CDR3 is CASSFPNYGYTF. Written as DNA, the CDR3 is TGTGCCAGCAGTTTCCCAAACTATGGCTACACCTTC. V gene TRBV28 combines with J gene TRBJ1-2; no definite D call. Germline V gene data show CDR1 as MDHEN and CDR2 as SYDVKM. The CDR3 totals 12 residues. V was cut by 3 bases and J by 2 bases, with 4 bases left in between.

This clonotype was seen a handful of times. V gene TRBV4-2 combines with J gene TRBJ2-1; D ambiguous. CDR1 and CDR2 (germline): LGHNA, YNFKEQ. Trimming removed 0 bases at V and 10 bases at J, with 13 bases between. This CDR3 has 14 amino acids. The CDR3: CASSQDGDFREQFF. CDR3 DNA: TGTGCCAGCAGCCAAGATGGGGATTTCAGGGAGCAGTTCTTC.

The chain combines TRBV12-5 with TRBJ2-1; TRBD1 is a possible D gene (5 bases). V gave up 1 base and J gave up 6 bases, with 10 bases separating them. The CDR3 loop spans 14 amino acids. In germline, CDR1 is LGHNT, CDR2 FRNRAP. CDR3 sequence: CASGLGQYGNEQFF. CDR3 sequence (DNA): TGTGCTAGTGGTTTGGGACAGTATGGCAATGAGCAGTTCTTC.

This chain joins TRBV6-9 and TRBJ2-1; 15 nucleotides line up with TRBD2. From germline, CDR1 is MNHGY and CDR2 SVAAGI. The CDR3 has 17 residues. With 3 bases clipped from V and 6 bases from J, the junction kept 6 bases outside the gene matches. The CDR3 DNA reads as TGTGCCAGCAGTTACCAGGGACTAGCGGGAGGTCCCAATGAGCAGTTCTTC. It is translated as CASSYQGLAGGPNEQFF.

This clonotype was detected only a few times. The rearrangement links TRBV15 to TRBJ2-7; TRBD2 is a possible D gene (6 bases). Germline values: CDR1 LNHNV, CDR2 YYDKDF (reference sequence). Trimming removed 5 bases at V and 0 bases at J, with 11 bases between. The CDR3 is 14 residues long. CDR3 sequence reads: CATSDRDFSYEQYF. CDR3 DNA: TGTGCCACCAGCGACCGGGACTTCTCCTACGAGCAGTACTTC. Based on the CDR3 plus reference TRBV15 and TRBJ2-7, the full variable domain is DAMVIQNPRYQVTQFGKPVTLSCSQTLNHNVMYWYQQKSSQAPKLLFHYYDKDFNNEADTPDNFQSRRPNTSFCFLDIRSPGLGDTAMYLCATSDRDFSYEQYFGPGTRLTVT.

The chain couples TRBV4-1 to TRBJ2-1; TRBD2 matches at 7 bases. The CDR3 runs 12 residues. The ends lost 1 base at V and 13 bases at J; junction bases unmatched: 4. CDR1 MGHRA and CDR2 YSYEKL come from the germline V gene. The CDR3 spells CASSQGGTKQFF. DNA of the CDR3: TGCGCCAGCAGCCAAGGAGGGACTAAACAGTTCTTC.

This clonotype was counted only a few times. The chain joins TRBV4-1 to TRBJ2-2; TRBD2 matches at 11 bases. Germline CDR1 MGHRA, CDR2 YSYEKL. The CDR3 has 16 residues. After removal of 3 bases from V and 4 bases from J, the junction contained 4 bases not matched to a gene. In DNA, the CDR3 is TGCGCCAGCAGCCACCGACTAGCGGGATTCACCGGGGAGCTGTTTTTT. Protein: CASSHRLAGFTGELFF.

This clonotype has a handful of counts. This sequence joins TRBV28 and TRBJ2-3; TRBD1 agrees at 10 bases. CDR1 MDHEN and CDR2 SYDVKM come from the germline V gene. The CDR3 runs 16 residues. V was pared by 6 bases and J by 8 bases, with 14 bases of the junction left unmatched. The CDR3 DNA is TGTGCCAGCAGCTCTCCGGGGACAGGGGCTTTGGTTACGCAGTATTTT. Translation gives CASSSPGTGALVTQYF. Combining the CDR3 with reference TRBV28 and TRBJ2-3 gives the whole variable domain DVKVTQSSRYLVKRTGEKVFLECVQDMDHENMFWYRQDPGLGLRLIYFSYDVKMKEKGDIPEGYSVSREKKERFSLILESASTNQTSMYLCASSSPGTGALVTQYFGPGTRLTVL.

This chain connects TRBV7-2 to TRBJ2-5; 9 bases fit TRBD2. Looked up from germline, CDR1 is SGHTA and CDR2 is FQGNSA. This CDR3 is built from 16 residues. Trimming at V came to 5 bases and at J to 2 bases, leaving 9 bases not matched to a gene. The CDR3: CASSAISSGSQETQYF. For the CDR3, the DNA is TGTGCCAGCAGCGCGATAAGTAGCGGGAGTCAAGAGACCCAGTACTTC.

In its sample, this clonotype was seen a few times. DNA for the CDR3: TGTGCCAGCAGTTCGGGGGGGAGTGATGGCTACGAGCAGTACTTC. Protein sequence: CASSSGGSDGYEQYF. The chain uses TRBV6-2 or TRBV6-3 and TRBJ2-7, with 8 bases that match TRBD2. V was clipped by 4 bases and J by 3 bases; unmatched bases: 8. The CDR3 loop spans 15 amino acids. CDR1 is MNHEY, CDR2 SVGEGT, per germline.

The chain is built from TRBV5-4 and TRBJ2-7; 8 positions agree with TRBD2. Trimming cost V 2 bases and J 0 bases; bases outside gene matches: 4. Per germline, CDR1 SGHNT and CDR2 YYREEE (reference sequence). The CDR3 runs 15 residues. The CDR3 nucleotides read TGTGCCAGCAGCTTCTTTGCGGGAGGCTCCTACGAGCAGTACTTC. This encodes CASSFFAGGSYEQYF. Supplemented by reference TRBV5-4 and TRBJ2-7, the full variable domain reads ETGVTQSPTHLIKTRGQQVTLRCSSQSGHNTVSWYQQALGQGPQFIFQYYREEENGRGNFPPRFSGLQFPNYSSELNVNALELDDSALYLCASSFFAGGSYEQYFGPGTRLTVT.

This clonotype was found a few times. The CDR3 loop reads CASSLSSGSPLHF. The CDR3 DNA sequence: TGTGCCAGCAGCTTAAGTAGCGGTTCACCCCTCCACTTT. V and J are TRBV7-3 and TRBJ1-6; no clear D gene. This CDR3 region has 13 residues. The germline CDR1 and CDR2 sequences are SGHTA and FQGTGA. V dropped 1 base and J dropped 9 bases, with 7 bases sitting between them.

The CDR3 nucleotides are TGTGCCAGCAGCTTGGGGACTAGCGTCCTTTACGAGCAGTACTTC. Translation gives CASSLGTSVLYEQYF. The V and J genes are TRBV7-2 and TRBJ2-7; 10 nucleotides line up with TRBD2. Germline lookup yields CDR1 SGHTA and CDR2 FQGNSA. This CDR3 region has 15 residues. V gave up 3 bases and J gave up 4 bases; unmatched junction bases: 6.

The chain is built from TRBV5-1 and TRBJ2-7; TRBD2 aligns across 16 bases. There are 14 residues in the CDR3. V shed 5 bases, J shed 5 bases, and the junction held 1 base outside the gene matches. Looked up from germline, CDR1 is SGHRS and CDR2 is YFSETQ. DNA of the CDR3: TGCGCCAGCAGGGGACTAGCGGGAGGGCACGAGCAGTACTTC. Its translation: CASRGLAGGHEQYF.

This clonotype was counted between two and nine times. The chain combines TRBV12-3 or TRBV12-4 with TRBJ2-3; tentative D call: TRBD2 (5 bases). Trimming stripped 7 bases from V and 2 bases from J, with 7 bases between. This CDR3 is built from 12 residues. CDR3 loop: CASKRTTDTQYF. The DNA of the CDR3 is TGTGCCAGCAAGCGGACCACAGATACGCAGTATTTT.

This chain uses TRBV12-3 or TRBV12-4 with TRBJ2-1; the match to TRBD2 covers 9 bases. The CDR3 length is 15 residues. V shed 7 bases and J 8 bases; nucleotides not matched to a gene: 12. CDR3 sequence reads: CASTLPGLAFDEQFF. As DNA, the CDR3 is TGTGCCAGCACCCTCCCGGGACTAGCTTTTGATGAGCAGTTCTTC.

This clonotype was counted only a few times. The chain couples TRBV25-1 to TRBJ2-1; TRBD1 matches 9 bases. The V gene's germline CDR1 is MGHDK and CDR2 SYGVNS. The CDR3 is 13 residues long. V shed 8 bases and J 5 bases; nucleotides not matched to a gene: 4. The CDR3 bases are TGTGCCAGCGGCCGGGACAGGGACAATGAGCAGTTCTTC. Residues: CASGRDRDNEQFF. Based on the CDR3 plus reference TRBV25-1 and TRBJ2-1, the full variable domain is EADIYQTPRYLVIGTGKKITLECSQTMGHDKMYWYQQDPGMELHLIHYSYGVNSTEKGDLSSESTVSRIRTEHFPLTLESARPSHTSQYLCASGRDRDNEQFFGPGTRLTVL.

The chain couples TRBV18 to TRBJ1-4; tentative D call: TRBD1 (5 bases). CDR3 size: 15 residues. V was clipped by 1 base and J by 6 bases, with 12 bases between them. Germline loops: CDR1 KGHSH, CDR2 LQKENI. The CDR3 bases are TGTGCCAGCTCACCACACAGGACTTTCGATGAAAAACTGTTTTTT. This sequence encodes CASSPHRTFDEKLFF.